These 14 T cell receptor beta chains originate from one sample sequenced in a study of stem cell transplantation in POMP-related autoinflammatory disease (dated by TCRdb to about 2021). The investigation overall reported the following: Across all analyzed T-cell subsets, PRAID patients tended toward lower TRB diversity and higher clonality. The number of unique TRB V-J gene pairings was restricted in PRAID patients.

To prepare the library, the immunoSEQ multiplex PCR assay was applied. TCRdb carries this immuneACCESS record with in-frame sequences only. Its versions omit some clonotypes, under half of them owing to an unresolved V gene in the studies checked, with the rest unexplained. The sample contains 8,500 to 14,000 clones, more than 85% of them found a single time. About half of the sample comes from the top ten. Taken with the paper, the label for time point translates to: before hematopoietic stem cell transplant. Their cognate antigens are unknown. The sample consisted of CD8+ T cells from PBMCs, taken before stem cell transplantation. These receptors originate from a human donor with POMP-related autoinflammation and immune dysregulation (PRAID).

CDR3 in DNA: TGTGCCAGCAGCTCAGGGTCGGATGAAAAACTGTTTTTT. Translating gives CASSSGSDEKLFF. The rearrangement links TRBV7-9 to TRBJ1-4, with D possibly being TRBD1 (5 bases). The V and J ends lost 4 bases and 6 bases respectively, with 9 bases between them. Germline V lookup: CDR1 SEHNR, CDR2 FQNEAQ (reference sequence). CDR3 size: 13 residues.

CDR3 sequence reads: CASSVPVGLNTEAFF. Written as DNA, the CDR3 is TGTGCCAGCAGCGTCCCCGTGGGGCTGAACACTGAAGCTTTCTTT. The V gene is TRBV7-9, the J gene TRBJ1-1; perhaps TRBD1 as D (5 bases). Deletions cut 5 bases from V and 0 bases from J, with 13 bases between. The germline gives CDR1 SEHNR, CDR2 FQNEAQ (reference sequence). This CDR3 contains 15 residues.

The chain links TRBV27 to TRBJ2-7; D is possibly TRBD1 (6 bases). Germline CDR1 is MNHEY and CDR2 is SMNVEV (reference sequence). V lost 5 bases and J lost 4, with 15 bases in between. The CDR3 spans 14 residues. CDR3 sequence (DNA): TGTGCCAGCAGTATCTCCAGGGGTCGGTACGAGCAGTACTTC. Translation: CASSISRGRYEQYF.

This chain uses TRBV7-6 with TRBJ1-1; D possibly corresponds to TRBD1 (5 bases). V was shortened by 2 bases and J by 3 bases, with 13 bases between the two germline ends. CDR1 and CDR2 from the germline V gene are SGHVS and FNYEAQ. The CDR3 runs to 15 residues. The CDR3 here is CASSLPKRGDTEAFF. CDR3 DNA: TGTGCCAGCAGCTTACCCAAGCGAGGGGACACTGAAGCTTTCTTT.

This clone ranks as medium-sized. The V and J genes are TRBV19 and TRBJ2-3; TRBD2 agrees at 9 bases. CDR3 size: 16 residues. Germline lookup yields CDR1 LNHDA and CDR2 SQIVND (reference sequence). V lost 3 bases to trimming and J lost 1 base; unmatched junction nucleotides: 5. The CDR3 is CASSILAGVGTDTQYF. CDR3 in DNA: TGTGCCAGTAGTATCTTAGCGGGGGTGGGCACAGATACGCAGTATTTT.

DNA for the CDR3: TGCGCCAGCAGCTTGGCAGCTAGCGGGAGGTACAATGAGCAGTTCTTC. Translated, it gives CASSLAASGRYNEQFF. The V gene is TRBV5-1, the J gene TRBJ2-1; 11 bases match TRBD2. The germline gives CDR1 SGHRS, CDR2 YFSETQ. V was pared by 0 bases and J by 4 bases, with 3 bases of the junction left unmatched. This CDR3 has 16 residues.

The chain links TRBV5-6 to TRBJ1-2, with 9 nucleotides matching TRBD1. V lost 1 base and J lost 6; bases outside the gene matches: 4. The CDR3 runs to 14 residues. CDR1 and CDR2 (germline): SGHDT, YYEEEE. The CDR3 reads CASSLWNRGHGYTF. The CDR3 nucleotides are TGTGCCAGCAGCTTGTGGAACAGGGGGCATGGCTACACCTTC.

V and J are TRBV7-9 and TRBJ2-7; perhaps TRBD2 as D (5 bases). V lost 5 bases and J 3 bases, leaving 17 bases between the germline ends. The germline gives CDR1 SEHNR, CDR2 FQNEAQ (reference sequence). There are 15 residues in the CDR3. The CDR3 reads CASSRTRDGNYEQYF. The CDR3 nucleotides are TGTGCCAGCAGCCGGACGCGAGACGGGAACTACGAGCAGTACTTC.

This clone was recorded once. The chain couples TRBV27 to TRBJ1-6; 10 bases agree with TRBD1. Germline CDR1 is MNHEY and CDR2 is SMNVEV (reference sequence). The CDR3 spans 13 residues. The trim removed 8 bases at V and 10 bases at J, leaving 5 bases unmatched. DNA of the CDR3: TGTGCCAGCGCGGGACAGGGGTACTCACCCCTCCACTTT. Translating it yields CASAGQGYSPLHF.

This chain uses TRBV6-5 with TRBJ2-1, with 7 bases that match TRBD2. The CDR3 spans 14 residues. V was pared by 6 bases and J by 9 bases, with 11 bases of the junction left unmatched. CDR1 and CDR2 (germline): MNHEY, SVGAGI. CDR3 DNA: TGTGCCAGCAGCCTTGGGGGGGGAACGAGTGAGCAGTTCTTC. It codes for CASSLGGGTSEQFF.

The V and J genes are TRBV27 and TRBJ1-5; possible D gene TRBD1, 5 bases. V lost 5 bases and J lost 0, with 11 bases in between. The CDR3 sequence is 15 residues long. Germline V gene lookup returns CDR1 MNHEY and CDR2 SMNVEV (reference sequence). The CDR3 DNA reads TGTGCCAGCAGTCCATGGGGGAATAGCAATCAGCCCCAGCATTTT. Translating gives CASSPWGNSNQPQHF.

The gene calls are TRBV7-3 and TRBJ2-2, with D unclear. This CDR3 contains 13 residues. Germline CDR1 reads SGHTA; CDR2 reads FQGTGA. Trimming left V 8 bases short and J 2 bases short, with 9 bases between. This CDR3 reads CASRDTNTGELFF. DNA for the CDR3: TGTGCCAGCCGCGACACCAACACCGGGGAGCTGTTTTTT.

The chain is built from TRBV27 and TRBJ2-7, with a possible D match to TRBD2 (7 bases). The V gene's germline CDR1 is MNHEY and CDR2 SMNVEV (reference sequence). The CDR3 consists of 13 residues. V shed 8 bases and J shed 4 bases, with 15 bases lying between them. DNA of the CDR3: TGTGCCAGCGGCCGGGGGGCTAGGTACGAGCAGTACTTC. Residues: CASGRGARYEQYF.

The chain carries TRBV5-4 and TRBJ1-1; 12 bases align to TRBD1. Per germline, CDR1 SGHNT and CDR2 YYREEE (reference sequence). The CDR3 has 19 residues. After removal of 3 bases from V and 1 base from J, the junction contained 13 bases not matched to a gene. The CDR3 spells CASSSKPGTGGDANTEAFF. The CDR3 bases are TGTGCCAGCAGCTCCAAACCCGGGACAGGGGGCGATGCGAACACTGAAGCTTTCTTT. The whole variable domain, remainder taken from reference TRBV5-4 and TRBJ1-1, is ETGVTQSPTHLIKTRGQQVTLRCSSQSGHNTVSWYQQALGQGPQFIFQYYREEENGRGNFPPRFSGLQFPNYSSELNVNALELDDSALYLCASSSKPGTGGDANTEAFFGQGTRLTVV.